The rows below give T cell receptor beta chains drawn from one sample of a study of cytotoxic CD8 clonotypes in ibrutinib-treated CLL. Sequencing used immunoSEQ multiplex PCR; TCRdb keeps in-frame clones, though not all of them. Of approximately 280,000 clones listed, more than 70% are singletons. The specimen comprised PBMCs, sampled at disease progression, from a patient treated with ibrutinib. These receptors were taken from a human donor with chronic lymphocytic leukemia. CDR3s include the opening cysteine and the closing phenylalanine or tryptophan. Fields, in order: J gene, V gene, D gene, clone size, CDR3 protein, CDR3 DNA. D genes are given only for firm matches. Size values are once, few and many counts, or a class for expanded clones, and some rows have none.

>TRBJ1-2|TRBV7-9|-|-
CASSLSAASYGYTF
TGTGCCAGCAGCTTATCCGCCGCGTCCTATGGCTACACCTTC
>TRBJ2-7|TRBV27|TRBD1|few
CASSPGQGPYEQYF
TGTGCCAGCAGTCCCGGACAGGGCCCATACGAGCAGTACTTC
>TRBJ2-3|TRBV2|-|-
CASRVSGDTQYF
TGTGCCAGTAGGGTGTCGGGAGATACGCAGTATTTT
>TRBJ2-7|TRBV27|-|-
CASSRSQGHEQYF
TGTGCCAGCAGTAGAAGCCAGGGACACGAGCAGTACTTC
>TRBJ2-7|TRBV19|-|-
CASKVGGANPSEQYF
TGTGCCAGTAAGGTAGGGGGGGCCAACCCCTCCGAGCAGTACTTC
>TRBJ2-3|TRBV25-1|TRBD2|-
CASSDPSGRDTQYF
TGTGCCAGCAGTGATCCTAGCGGGAGAGATACGCAGTATTTT
>TRBJ2-7|TRBV10-2|-|-
CASSDSGRGNEQYF
TGCGCCAGCAGTGATAGTGGCAGGGGAAACGAGCAGTACTTC
>TRBJ2-7|TRBV13|-|-
CASSLRSHEQYF
TGTGCCAGCAGCTTACGTAGCCACGAGCAGTACTTC
>TRBJ1-2|TRBV5-5|-|-
CASSLSGGGYTF
TGTGCCAGCAGCTTAAGTGGGGGTGGCTACACCTTC
>TRBJ2-7|TRBV11-1|TRBD1|-
CASSLPGTAFYEQYF
TGTGCCAGCAGCTTACCCGGGACAGCCTTTTACGAGCAGTACTTC
>TRBJ1-2|TRBV28|TRBD1|few
CASRNFTGVNYGYTF
TGTGCCAGCAGAAACTTTACAGGGGTGAACTATGGCTACACCTTC
>TRBJ1-3|TRBV7-8|-|-
CASSLGGAYGNTIYF
TGTGCCAGCAGCTTAGGCGGAGCCTACGGAAACACCATATATTTT
>TRBJ2-3|TRBV18|TRBD2|-
CASSLRLAGTDTQYF
TGTGCCAGCTCTCTAAGACTAGCGGGCACAGATACGCAGTATTTT
>TRBJ2-3|TRBV5-1|-|once
CASSQRVGGLTDTQYF
TGCGCCAGCAGCCAGAGGGTGGGGGGACTCACAGATACGCAGTATTTT
>TRBJ2-2|TRBV2|TRBD2|few
CASSRDYRFGELFF
TGTGCCAGCAGTCGGGACTACCGGTTCGGGGAGCTGTTTTTT
>TRBJ2-7|TRBV28|-|few
CASSLLTVWAYEQYF
TGTGCCAGCAGTTTACTTACTGTGTGGGCGTACGAGCAGTACTTC
>TRBJ1-2|TRBV18|-|few
CASSQRSRSGYTF
TGTGCCAGCTCCCAACGTTCGCGGAGTGGCTACACCTTC
>TRBJ1-2|TRBV5-4|-|-
CASWGGEFYGYTF
TGTGCCAGCTGGGGAGGGGAGTTTTATGGCTACACCTTC
>TRBJ2-3|TRBV18|TRBD2|once
CASSPRTSGKDTQYF
TGTGCCAGCTCACCAAGGACTAGCGGTAAAGATACGCAGTATTTT
>TRBJ2-7|TRBV7-9|-|-
CASGGDTYEQYF
TGTGCCAGCGGGGGGGACACCTACGAGCAGTACTTC
>TRBJ2-6|TRBV7-6|-|once
CASSLAGTGANVLTF
TGTGCCAGCAGCTTAGCTGGGACTGGGGCCAACGTCCTGACTTTC
>TRBJ2-3|TRBV10-3|-|once
CATSAPGRDTQYF
TGTGCCACTTCGGCCCCTGGGAGAGATACGCAGTATTTT
>TRBJ2-1|TRBV5-1|TRBD2|-
CASSPASGGLNEQFF
TGCGCCAGCAGCCCAGCTAGCGGCGGGCTCAATGAGCAGTTCTTC
>TRBJ2-7|TRBV6-1|-|-
CASSEPGRNYEQYF
TGTGCCAGCAGTGAACCGGGACGGAACTACGAGCAGTACTTC
>TRBJ1-2|TRBV4-2|TRBD1|few
CASSRNTDRGVGYTF
TGTGCCAGCAGCCGTAACACCGACAGGGGGGTTGGCTACACCTTC
>TRBJ1-2|TRBV10-2|TRBD1|once
CASSGQGANGYTF
TGCGCCAGCAGCGGACAGGGCGCGAATGGCTACACCTTC
>TRBJ2-2|TRBV6-1|-|-
CASSMDGYTGELFF
TGTGCCAGCAGCATGGACGGATACACCGGGGAGCTGTTTTTT
>TRBJ1-1|TRBV7-9|-|-
CASSLIGVYTEAFF
TGTGCCAGCAGCTTAATCGGGGTCTACACTGAAGCTTTCTTT
>TRBJ2-1|TRBV7-9|-|-
CASSPSPGPVNEQFF
TGTGCCAGCAGCCCGTCGCCGGGTCCGGTCAATGAGCAGTTCTTC
>TRBJ2-1|TRBV27|TRBD1|-
CASIGTGGLNEQFF
TGTGCCAGCATCGGTACAGGGGGCTTAAATGAGCAGTTCTTC
>TRBJ1-2|TRBV28|TRBD1|-
CASSFTGDYGYTF
TGTGCCAGCAGTTTTACAGGGGACTATGGCTACACCTTC
>TRBJ1-2|TRBV4-1|-|-
CASSQTGGNGYTF
TGCGCCAGCAGCCAAACAGGCGGCAATGGCTACACCTTC
>TRBJ1-1|TRBV6-5|-|-
CASSVGLWNTEAFF
TGTGCCAGCAGCGTGGGACTTTGGAACACTGAAGCTTTCTTT
>TRBJ2-2|TRBV9|TRBD2|-
CASSAGTTSTGELFF
TGTGCCAGCAGTGCCGGGACTACGTCCACCGGGGAGCTGTTTTTT
>TRBJ2-7|TRBV4-1|TRBD1|-
CASSQVTGEYEQYF
TGCGCCAGCAGCCAAGTAACAGGGGAATACGAGCAGTACTTC
>TRBJ2-2|TRBV6-5|-|-
CASSSFPGELFF
TGTGCCAGCAGTTCCTTTCCCGGGGAGCTGTTTTTT
>TRBJ2-7|TRBV12-5|TRBD1|once
CASASPLTGTGDEQYF
TGTGCTAGTGCCTCCCCCTTGACGGGGACAGGGGACGAGCAGTACTTC
>TRBJ1-3|TRBV9|-|-
CASSVVGSSGNTIYF
TGTGCCAGCAGCGTAGTAGGCAGTTCTGGAAACACCATATATTTT
>TRBJ1-5|TRBV27|-|once
CASSRRGSNQPQHF
TGTGCCAGCAGTCGTAGGGGAAGCAATCAGCCCCAGCATTTT
>TRBJ2-7|TRBV5-1|-|-
CASSLYDGYEQYF
TGCGCCAGCAGCTTGTACGACGGTTACGAGCAGTACTTC
>TRBJ1-5|TRBV7-2|TRBD1|few
CASSRDRYQPQHF
TGTGCCAGCAGCCGGGACAGATATCAGCCCCAGCATTTT
>TRBJ2-3|TRBV6-6|TRBD1|-
CASSRTGTSTDTQYF
TGTGCCAGCAGTCGGACAGGGACCAGCACAGATACGCAGTATTTT
>TRBJ2-7|TRBV29-1|-|-
CSVGIRSSYEQYF
TGCAGCGTTGGGATTCGGAGCTCCTACGAGCAGTACTTC
>TRBJ2-7|TRBV7-2|-|-
CASSPGIWEQYF
TGTGCCAGCAGCCCCGGGATTTGGGAGCAGTACTTC
>TRBJ2-6|TRBV6-5|-|-
CASSYLPDTGANVLTF
TGTGCCAGCAGTTACTTGCCAGACACTGGGGCCAACGTCCTGACTTTC
>TRBJ2-3|TRBV10-3|-|-
CAISESTRGTDTQYF
TGTGCCATCAGTGAGTCTACTAGGGGGACAGATACGCAGTATTTT
>TRBJ2-3|TRBV7-9|-|-
CASSFGTVPSTDTQYF
TGTGCCAGCAGCTTTGGGACGGTCCCTAGCACAGATACGCAGTATTTT
>TRBJ2-7|TRBV18|-|once
CASSPKAGFSYEQYF
TGTGCCAGCTCACCAAAGGCAGGGTTTTCCTACGAGCAGTACTTC
>TRBJ2-3|TRBV19|TRBD1|-
CASSITWTGSDTQYF
TGTGCCAGTAGTATAACATGGACAGGGTCAGATACGCAGTATTTT
>TRBJ2-7|TRBV18|TRBD1|-
CASSLDQGGLSKQYF
TGTGCCAGCTCCCTCGACCAAGGGGGCTTATCTAAGCAGTACTTC
>TRBJ2-7|TRBV5-1|-|-
CASTFALSGSYEQYF
TGCGCCAGCACCTTTGCGTTGTCGGGTTCCTACGAGCAGTACTTC
>TRBJ2-3|TRBV10-3|-|-
CAITPDNGTDTQYF
TGTGCCATCACCCCGGACAACGGCACAGATACGCAGTATTTT
>TRBJ2-7|TRBV6-1|-|-
CASSDPLITTYEQYF
TGTGCCAGCAGTGACCCCCTCATCACTACTTACGAGCAGTACTTC
>TRBJ2-7|TRBV27|-|-
CASSLGMPLHEQYF
TGTGCCAGCAGTTTAGGGATGCCCCTCCACGAGCAGTACTTC